These 31 T cell receptor beta chains share one sample of origin, sequenced in a study of T cell changes during pregnancy in multiple sclerosis. Measured with immunoSEQ multiplex PCR; TCRdb has only the in-frame clones, and not every one. The sample shows about 70,000 clones, around 94% of them seen only once. This material consisted of peripheral blood, taken in the third trimester of pregnancy. The receptors were gathered from a female donor with multiple sclerosis, enrolled in a pregnancy study.

The chain combines TRBV30 with TRBJ1-4; 10 bases agree with TRBD1. CDR1 is GTSNPN and CDR2 is SVGIG in the germline V gene (reference sequence). The V gene end was trimmed by 3 bases and the J gene end by 3 bases; junction bases not matched to a gene: 13. The CDR3 has 18 amino acids. CDR3 region: CAWSPDRGRTPANEKLFF. CDR3 coding DNA: TGTGCCTGGAGCCCAGACAGGGGGCGAACTCCAGCTAATGAAAAACTGTTTTTT.

This clone was detected once. The V call is TRBV6-6, the J call TRBJ1-3; no clear D gene. V lost 1 base and J lost 0, with 7 bases in between. The CDR3 spans 15 residues. CDR1 and CDR2 (germline): MNHNY, SVGAGI (reference sequence). Written as DNA, the CDR3 is TGTGCCAGCAGTTACTTACCCAGCTCTGGAAACACCATATATTTT. This encodes CASSYLPSSGNTIYF.

The chain employs TRBV30 and TRBJ2-1; D possibly corresponds to TRBD2 (6 bases). The CDR3 covers 12 residues. The V gene's germline CDR1 is GTSNPN and CDR2 SVGIG (reference sequence). Trimming took 0 bases from V and 8 from J, leaving 8 bases between them. The chain's CDR3 is CAWSVWRDEQFF. CDR3 DNA sequence: TGTGCCTGGAGTGTATGGAGGGATGAGCAGTTCTTC.

The chain is built from TRBV19 and TRBJ2-6, with 8 bases lining up with TRBD1. Germline-derived CDR1 and CDR2 are LNHDA and SQIVND (reference sequence). The V gene end was trimmed by 3 bases and the J gene end by 9 bases; junction bases not matched to a gene: 4. The CDR3 extends over 14 amino acids. The CDR3 is CASSIGDRLNVLTF. CDR3 DNA sequence: TGTGCCAGTAGTATCGGGGACAGGCTCAACGTCCTGACTTTC.

V and J are TRBV5-6 and TRBJ2-7; TRBD1 aligns across 9 bases. The CDR3 sequence is 19 residues long. V dropped 1 base and J dropped 5; count of bases not matched to a gene: 19. Germline V lookup: CDR1 SGHDT, CDR2 YYEEEE. The CDR3 bases are TGTGCCAGCAGCTTGACACCTTGGGTTAGTGGGACAGGGATCAACGAGCAGTACTTC. Translated: CASSLTPWVSGTGINEQYF.

CDR3 sequence reads: CASSESGGSNYGYTF. Here the CDR3 DNA reads TGTGCCAGCAGTGAATCAGGGGGCAGTAACTATGGCTACACCTTC. The chain carries TRBV6-1 and TRBJ1-2; 8 bases map to TRBD1. With V trimmed by 2 bases and J by 1 base, 3 bases remained unmatched. This CDR3 spans 15 amino acids. CDR1 is MNHNS, CDR2 SASEGT, per germline.

This sequence joins TRBV7-7 and TRBJ2-5, with TRBD2 as a possible D gene (5 bases). Germline V gene sequence: CDR1 SSHAT, CDR2 FNYEAQ (reference sequence). The CDR3 extends over 14 amino acids. V lost 5 bases and J 4 bases, leaving 14 bases between the germline ends. CDR3 in amino acids: CASSQTHGRETQYF. CDR3 nucleotides: TGTGCCAGCAGCCAGACCCATGGGAGAGAGACCCAGTACTTC.

The genes are TRBV7-2 and TRBJ2-5, with D possibly being TRBD1 (6 bases). There are 16 residues in the CDR3. Germline CDR1 SGHTA, CDR2 FQGNSA. V was shortened by 4 bases and J by 5 bases, with 20 bases between the two germline ends. The CDR3 DNA reads TGTGCCAGCAGCTCAGACAGGCCCCAGGCAAGGGAGACCCAGTACTTC. The encoded protein is CASSSDRPQARETQYF.

The gene calls are TRBV5-1 and TRBJ1-5; D ambiguous. There are 15 residues in the CDR3. V shed 0 bases and J shed 1 base, with 8 bases lying between them. Looked up from germline, CDR1 is SGHRS and CDR2 is YFSETQ. The CDR3 sequence: CASSLAGGSNQPQHF. In DNA, the CDR3 is TGCGCCAGCAGCTTGGCGGGTGGGAGCAATCAGCCCCAGCATTTT.

The chain recombines TRBV11-2 with TRBJ2-3; no reliable D call. With 7 bases removed from V and 0 bases from J, the gap between germline ends came to 14 bases. The CDR3 contains 15 residues. Germline V lookup: CDR1 SGHAT, CDR2 FQNNGV. Written as DNA, the CDR3 is TGTGCCAGCAACACCGGAGTGAGAAGCACAGATACGCAGTATTTT. The encoded protein is CASNTGVRSTDTQYF. The entire variable domain, with the rest obtained from reference TRBV11-2 and TRBJ2-3, is as follows: EAGVAQSPRYKIIEKRQSVAFWCNPISGHATLYWYQQILGQGPKLLIQFQNNGVVDDSQLPKDRFSAERLKGVDSTLKIQPAKLEDSAVYLCASNTGVRSTDTQYFGPGTRLTVL.

The V and J genes are TRBV18 and TRBJ1-6; 10 nucleotides agree with TRBD1. This CDR3 has 16 amino acids. Germline V gene lookup returns CDR1 KGHSH and CDR2 LQKENI. J lost 10 bases, V lost 3 bases, and 9 bases had no gene match. CDR3 in DNA: TGTGCCAGCTCACCTACCGGGACAGGGGCAAGATCACCCCTCCACTTT. It encodes CASSPTGTGARSPLHF.

The rearrangement joins TRBV4-3 to TRBJ1-2; D possibly corresponds to TRBD1 (5 bases). CDR1 and CDR2 (germline): LGHNA, YSLEER. CDR3 size: 13 residues. Trimming stripped 4 bases from V and 6 bases from J, with 12 bases between. CDR3 DNA: TGCGCCAGCAGCCCCGGGGGAAGGGATGGCTACACCTTC. It specifies CASSPGGRDGYTF.

This chain uses TRBV6-5 with TRBJ1-2; D is unclear. Trimming took 2 bases from V and 6 from J, leaving 10 bases between them. The CDR3 length is 13 residues. Germline V gene lookup returns CDR1 MNHEY and CDR2 SVGAGI. CDR3 DNA: TGTGCCAGCAGTTACATAGGAGTGGATGGCTACACCTTC. The encoded protein is CASSYIGVDGYTF.

The rearrangement joins TRBV6-5 to TRBJ1-1, with 11 bases aligning to TRBD1. The CDR3 spans 14 residues. CDR1 and CDR2 from the germline V gene are MNHEY and SVGAGI. Germline trimming cut 6 bases from V and 11 bases from J; bases unmatched to any gene: 11. CDR3 DNA: TGTGCCAGCAGCCAATGGGACAGGGGGAAACGGGCTTTCTTT. This gives the protein CASSQWDRGKRAFF.

The CDR3 coding sequence is TGTGCCAGTAGTGCGGGGGGATTTAACTATGGCTACACCTTC. Translated: CASSAGGFNYGYTF. The chain couples TRBV19 to TRBJ1-2; D is possibly TRBD1 (5 bases). The V end was cut by 5 bases, the J end by 1 base, with 11 bases between. The CDR3 has 14 residues. Germline V gene lookup returns CDR1 LNHDA and CDR2 SQIVND (reference sequence).

The rearrangement uses TRBV18 and TRBJ2-2; D not resolved. This CDR3 is built from 13 residues. Germline V lookup: CDR1 KGHSH, CDR2 LQKENI. Trimming left V 3 bases short and J 5 bases short, with 7 bases between. CDR3 sequence (DNA): TGTGCCAGCTCACCCTCCAGAACCGGGGAGCTGTTTTTT. Translated, it gives CASSPSRTGELFF.

The chain carries TRBV4-2 and TRBJ1-2, with 8 bases lining up with TRBD1. With V trimmed by 0 bases and J by 7 bases, 7 bases remained unmatched. There are 15 residues in the CDR3. Germline V CDR1 and CDR2: LGHNA, YNFKEQ. The CDR3 DNA reads as TGTGCCAGCAGCCAAGATCGCCAGGGGGCTGGTGGCTACACCTTC. Translating gives CASSQDRQGAGGYTF.

This chain connects TRBV2 to TRBJ2-7; 7 bases agree with TRBD1. This CDR3 spans 11 amino acids. Germline CDR1 SNHLY, CDR2 FYNNEI. The V gene end was trimmed by 9 bases and the J gene end by 2 bases; junction bases not matched to a gene: 1. The CDR3 region has the DNA TGTGCCAGTACAGGGGCCTACGAGCAGTACTTC. Translated, it gives CASTGAYEQYF. Drawing the rest from reference TRBV2 and TRBJ2-7, the complete variable domain is EPEVTQTPSHQVTQMGQEVILRCVPISNHLYFYWYRQILGQKVEFLVSFYNNEISEKSEIFDDQFSVERPDGSNFTLKIRSTKLEDSAMYFCASTGAYEQYFGPGTRLTVT.

The chain uses TRBV5-1 and TRBJ2-1; 8 bases are a match to TRBD2. V lost 6 bases to trimming and J lost 3 bases; unmatched junction nucleotides: 5. CDR1 is SGHRS, CDR2 YFSETQ, per germline. The CDR3 has 14 amino acids. The CDR3 sequence is CASTSGGLYNEQFF. The CDR3 bases are TGCGCCAGCACGAGCGGGGGCCTCTACAATGAGCAGTTCTTC.

The rearrangement joins TRBV4-2 to TRBJ1-5; D uncertain. V lost 0 bases and J 5 bases, leaving 11 bases between the germline ends. The CDR3 spans 15 residues. Germline V gene sequence: CDR1 LGHNA, CDR2 YNFKEQ. The CDR3 spells CASSQEMREYQPQHF. CDR3 DNA sequence: TGTGCCAGCAGCCAAGAGATGAGGGAGTATCAGCCCCAGCATTTT.

The rearrangement joins TRBV13 to TRBJ2-7; D is perhaps TRBD2 (7 bases). The V and J ends lost 2 bases and 1 base respectively, with 12 bases between them. The germline CDR1 and CDR2 sequences are PRHDT and FYEKMQ (reference sequence). This CDR3 has 15 amino acids. The CDR3 coding sequence is TGTGCCAGCAGCTTACGAGGGGGGGGGTCCTACGAGCAGTACTTC. It specifies CASSLRGGGSYEQYF.

The chain joins TRBV2 to TRBJ1-1; 8 bases agree with TRBD1. The CDR3 totals 13 residues. V shed 6 bases and J 3 bases; nucleotides not matched to a gene: 3. Germline V CDR1 and CDR2: SNHLY, FYNNEI. The CDR3 here is CASSGQGYTEAFF. As DNA, the CDR3 is TGTGCCAGCAGCGGACAGGGTTACACTGAAGCTTTCTTT.

The V call is TRBV29-1, the J call TRBJ2-2, with 8 bases fitting TRBD1. Germline trimming cut 5 bases from V and 3 bases from J; bases unmatched to any gene: 5. Germline values: CDR1 SQVTM, CDR2 ANQGSEA. The CDR3 sequence is 14 residues long. The CDR3 spells CSVSQGADTGELFF. As DNA, the CDR3 is TGCAGCGTTTCGCAGGGGGCGGACACCGGGGAGCTGTTTTTT.

The chain uses TRBV9 and TRBJ1-6; 9 nucleotides line up with TRBD1. The CDR3 totals 15 residues. Losses at the gene ends were 3 bases for V and 4 bases for J; bases not matched to a gene: 2. From germline, CDR1 is SGDLS and CDR2 YYNGEE. CDR3 sequence: CASSDGQGYNSPLHF. CDR3 DNA sequence: TGTGCCAGCAGCGATGGACAGGGGTATAATTCACCCCTCCACTTT.

The V and J genes are TRBV4-3 and TRBJ2-1; the match to TRBD2 covers 11 bases. This CDR3 is built from 16 residues. Trimming removed 0 bases from V and 6 bases from J; junction bases left unmatched: 4. CDR1 is LGHNA, CDR2 YSLEER, per germline. Here the CDR3 reads CASSQDTLAGGNEQFF. As DNA, the CDR3 is TGCGCCAGCAGCCAAGATACCCTAGCGGGGGGCAATGAGCAGTTCTTC.

The chain combines TRBV11-1 with TRBJ1-1, with D perhaps matching TRBD1 (6 bases). This CDR3 is built from 17 residues. The V end was cut by 7 bases, the J end by 4 bases, with 25 bases between. CDR1 is SGHAT, CDR2 FQDESV, per germline (reference sequence). CDR3 sequence: CASTNHPQGKRSTEAFF. The CDR3, as DNA: TGTGCCAGCACCAATCACCCACAGGGTAAGAGGAGCACTGAAGCTTTCTTT.

V and J are TRBV5-4 and TRBJ2-2; D may be TRBD2 (6 bases). The germline V gene encodes CDR1 SGHNT and CDR2 YYREEE (reference sequence). The CDR3 loop spans 16 amino acids. Trimming removed 4 bases from V and 5 bases from J, with 18 bases in between. CDR3 region: CASSRPRRVGTGELFF. CDR3 DNA: TGTGCCAGCAGCCGACCTAGGAGGGTGGGAACCGGGGAGCTGTTTTTT.

This clone was counted a single time. The chain joins TRBV6-5 to TRBJ2-5, with D maybe TRBD1 (5 bases). The length of the CDR3 is 14 residues. Germline CDR1 is MNHEY and CDR2 is SVGAGI. Deletions cut 6 bases from V and 0 bases from J, with 11 bases between. The CDR3 loop is CASSSTRDQETQYF. In nucleotides, the CDR3 is TGTGCCAGCAGCTCAACCAGGGACCAAGAGACCCAGTACTTC.

The chain uses TRBV7-8 and TRBJ1-2, with 9 nucleotides matching TRBD1. Germline V gene sequence: CDR1 SGHVS, CDR2 FQNEAQ. CDR3 length: 14 residues. J gave up 2 bases and V 5 bases, and 3 bases lay outside the gene matches. Here the CDR3 reads CASSIGQGNYGYTF. In nucleotides, the CDR3 is TGTGCCAGCAGCATAGGACAGGGGAACTATGGCTACACCTTC.

V and J are TRBV29-1 and TRBJ1-2; possible D gene TRBD1, 5 bases. CDR3 length: 14 residues. CDR1 and CDR2 (germline): SQVTM, ANQGSEA. V was trimmed by 7 bases and J by 1 base, leaving 16 bases between them. Here the CDR3 reads CSARGTGNNYGYTF. CDR3 nucleotide sequence: TGCAGCGCTCGCGGGACGGGTAATAACTATGGCTACACCTTC.

The chain employs TRBV11-2 and TRBJ1-5; TRBD1 agrees at 8 bases. CDR1 is SGHAT and CDR2 is FQNNGV in the germline V gene. V trimming: 4 bases; J trimming: 3 bases; junction bases outside the gene matches: 2. The CDR3 covers 14 residues. In DNA, the CDR3 is TGTGCCAGCAGCTACAGGGGGACCAATCAGCCCCAGCATTTT. Residues: CASSYRGTNQPQHF.